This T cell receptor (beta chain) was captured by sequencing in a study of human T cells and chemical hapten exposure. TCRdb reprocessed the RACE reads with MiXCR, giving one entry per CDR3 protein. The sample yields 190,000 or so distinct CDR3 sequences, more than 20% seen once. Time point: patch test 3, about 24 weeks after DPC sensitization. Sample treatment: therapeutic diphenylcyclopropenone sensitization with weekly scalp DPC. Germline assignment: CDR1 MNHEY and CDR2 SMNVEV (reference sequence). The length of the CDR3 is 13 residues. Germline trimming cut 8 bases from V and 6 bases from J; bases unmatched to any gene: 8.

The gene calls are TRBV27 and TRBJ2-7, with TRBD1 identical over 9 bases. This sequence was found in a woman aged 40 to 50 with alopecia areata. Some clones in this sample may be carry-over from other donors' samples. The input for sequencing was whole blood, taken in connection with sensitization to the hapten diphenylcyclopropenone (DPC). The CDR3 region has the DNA TGTGCCAGCGGAGGGACAGGGACCCGCGAGCAGTACTTC. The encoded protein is CASGGTGTREQYF.